This TCR beta chain derives from a study of blood T cell repertoires in COVID-19. The count of this clone is one. Only in-frame clones appear in the TCRdb table, and some are missing; sequencing was by immunoSEQ multiplex PCR. The sample yields 150,000 or so clones, roughly 87% seen once. Sequencing used PBMCs or T cells enriched from blood (not recorded which). This TCR came from a human donor with acute COVID-19. The donor label of this sample is uncertain.

The CDR3: CASSLRGLRGTNTGELFF. The CDR3 DNA reads as TGTGCCAGCAGCTTAAGGGGTTTGCGGGGGACTAACACCGGGGAGCTGTTTTTT. This rearrangement joins TRBV13 to TRBJ2-2; 7 bases are shared with TRBD2. The CDR3 length is 18 residues. With V trimmed by 2 bases and J by 2 bases, 11 bases remained unmatched. CDR1 and CDR2 from the germline V gene are PRHDT and FYEKMQ (reference sequence).